A selection of T cell receptor beta chains follows, all from one sample in a study of beta chain features in type 1 diabetes. This table comes from immunoSEQ multiplex PCR, and its TCRdb copy is limited to in-frame clones, with some not included. The sample records around 650,000 clones, under 15% being singletons. Sequences were obtained from naive CD4+ T cells from blood. All receptors derive from a man under 40 with type 1 diabetes. Each CDR3 is given without its conserved first and last residue.

TRBV18	TRBJ1-1	ASSPNEGQGGTEAF
TRBV7-2	TRBJ2-7	ASSPSSYEQY
TRBV9	TRBJ2-1	ASSPRGQDRNEQF
TRBV5-1	TRBJ1-1	ASSSRTGSGTEAF
TRBV27	TRBJ1-2	ASSTGSRVGGYT
TRBV18	TRBJ2-5	ASSPDRAQETQY
TRBV9	TRBJ1-2	ASSVDGRSDYGYT
TRBV7-2	TRBJ1-5	ASSPMRGEQPQH
TRBV11-3	TRBJ2-7	ASSLGHTTYEQY
TRBV11-3	TRBJ2-3	ASSSPSGGEDTQY
TRBV9	TRBJ2-3	ASGPRGSGGAWGTDTQY
TRBV9	TRBJ1-2	ASSETGDYGYT
TRBV18	TRBJ2-7	ASSPPGIPYEQY
TRBV9	TRBJ1-1	ASSSPGADLLNTEAF
TRBV2	TRBJ2-7	ASSPRTRDEQY
TRBV5-1	TRBJ1-2	ASSLIQGDYGYT
TRBV29-1	TRBJ1-1	SVERYTEAF
TRBV20-1	TRBJ2-5	SASGGAQY
TRBV27	TRBJ1-2	ASRPLGQDYGYT
TRBV27	TRBJ2-1	ASSSLGGGPLNEQF
TRBV9	TRBJ2-2	ASSLAGTMANTGELF
TRBV28	TRBJ2-2	ASQGAGVNTGELF
TRBV9	TRBJ1-2	ASSAGHYGYT
TRBV30	TRBJ1-4	AWSFEGEKLF
TRBV4-3	TRBJ1-2	ASSQGQGDNYGYT
TRBV11-2	TRBJ2-2	ASSPGWRDANTGELF
TRBV5-6	TRBJ1-4	ASGSQGREKLF
TRBV12-5	TRBJ2-3	ASGSSLGRDTQY
TRBV2	TRBJ1-1	ATRFETAEAF
TRBV7-9	TRBJ1-2	ASSFGGINYGYT
TRBV7-2	TRBJ2-1	ASSFDRGTYNEQF
TRBV27	TRBJ2-5	ASSYGNGQGKTQY
TRBV13	TRBJ1-5	ASSPGPSLGPQH
TRBV5-1	TRBJ2-1	ASSSGQTGEQF
TRBV28	TRBJ2-5	ASNSVGRLDIRETQY
TRBV7-9	TRBJ2-5	ASSPSGGVETQY
TRBV7-9	TRBJ1-1	ASSLHDRPNTEAF
TRBV14	TRBJ1-4	ASSYKNFNEKLF
TRBV7-3	TRBJ2-3	ASSLSSGRTDTQY
TRBV7-9	TRBJ1-6	ASSSGQGNSPLH
TRBV7-9	TRBJ1-4	ASSHTPVATNEKLF
TRBV14	TRBJ1-2	ASSQSTGHYGYT
TRBV10-3	TRBJ2-5	AISERVDRGETQY
TRBV28	TRBJ2-5	ASSREETQY
TRBV4-2	TRBJ2-2	ASSQETSGNTGELF
TRBV27	TRBJ1-1	ASSYRMGVTEAF
TRBV7-2	TRBJ2-6	ASSFGQAPGANVLT
TRBV11-3	TRBJ1-4	ASSSRDRGIGEKLF
TRBV20-1	TRBJ2-1	SARGYNEQF
TRBV6-5	TRBJ2-5	ASSYRGSQETQY
TRBV7-2	TRBJ2-3	ASSWGLAGGADTQY
TRBV7-2	TRBJ2-1	ASSNGQNNEQF
TRBV4-3	TRBJ2-3	ASSQDSRTDTQY
TRBV5-1	TRBJ2-4	ASSLERDKNIQY
TRBV2	TRBJ2-4	ASSEDGRGHSDIQY
TRBV7-2	TRBJ1-5	ASSPRLDQPQH
TRBV28	TRBJ2-1	ASSAPRGYNEQF
TRBV27	TRBJ1-2	ASSFGPNYGYT
TRBV2	TRBJ1-6	ASSERSGNSPLH